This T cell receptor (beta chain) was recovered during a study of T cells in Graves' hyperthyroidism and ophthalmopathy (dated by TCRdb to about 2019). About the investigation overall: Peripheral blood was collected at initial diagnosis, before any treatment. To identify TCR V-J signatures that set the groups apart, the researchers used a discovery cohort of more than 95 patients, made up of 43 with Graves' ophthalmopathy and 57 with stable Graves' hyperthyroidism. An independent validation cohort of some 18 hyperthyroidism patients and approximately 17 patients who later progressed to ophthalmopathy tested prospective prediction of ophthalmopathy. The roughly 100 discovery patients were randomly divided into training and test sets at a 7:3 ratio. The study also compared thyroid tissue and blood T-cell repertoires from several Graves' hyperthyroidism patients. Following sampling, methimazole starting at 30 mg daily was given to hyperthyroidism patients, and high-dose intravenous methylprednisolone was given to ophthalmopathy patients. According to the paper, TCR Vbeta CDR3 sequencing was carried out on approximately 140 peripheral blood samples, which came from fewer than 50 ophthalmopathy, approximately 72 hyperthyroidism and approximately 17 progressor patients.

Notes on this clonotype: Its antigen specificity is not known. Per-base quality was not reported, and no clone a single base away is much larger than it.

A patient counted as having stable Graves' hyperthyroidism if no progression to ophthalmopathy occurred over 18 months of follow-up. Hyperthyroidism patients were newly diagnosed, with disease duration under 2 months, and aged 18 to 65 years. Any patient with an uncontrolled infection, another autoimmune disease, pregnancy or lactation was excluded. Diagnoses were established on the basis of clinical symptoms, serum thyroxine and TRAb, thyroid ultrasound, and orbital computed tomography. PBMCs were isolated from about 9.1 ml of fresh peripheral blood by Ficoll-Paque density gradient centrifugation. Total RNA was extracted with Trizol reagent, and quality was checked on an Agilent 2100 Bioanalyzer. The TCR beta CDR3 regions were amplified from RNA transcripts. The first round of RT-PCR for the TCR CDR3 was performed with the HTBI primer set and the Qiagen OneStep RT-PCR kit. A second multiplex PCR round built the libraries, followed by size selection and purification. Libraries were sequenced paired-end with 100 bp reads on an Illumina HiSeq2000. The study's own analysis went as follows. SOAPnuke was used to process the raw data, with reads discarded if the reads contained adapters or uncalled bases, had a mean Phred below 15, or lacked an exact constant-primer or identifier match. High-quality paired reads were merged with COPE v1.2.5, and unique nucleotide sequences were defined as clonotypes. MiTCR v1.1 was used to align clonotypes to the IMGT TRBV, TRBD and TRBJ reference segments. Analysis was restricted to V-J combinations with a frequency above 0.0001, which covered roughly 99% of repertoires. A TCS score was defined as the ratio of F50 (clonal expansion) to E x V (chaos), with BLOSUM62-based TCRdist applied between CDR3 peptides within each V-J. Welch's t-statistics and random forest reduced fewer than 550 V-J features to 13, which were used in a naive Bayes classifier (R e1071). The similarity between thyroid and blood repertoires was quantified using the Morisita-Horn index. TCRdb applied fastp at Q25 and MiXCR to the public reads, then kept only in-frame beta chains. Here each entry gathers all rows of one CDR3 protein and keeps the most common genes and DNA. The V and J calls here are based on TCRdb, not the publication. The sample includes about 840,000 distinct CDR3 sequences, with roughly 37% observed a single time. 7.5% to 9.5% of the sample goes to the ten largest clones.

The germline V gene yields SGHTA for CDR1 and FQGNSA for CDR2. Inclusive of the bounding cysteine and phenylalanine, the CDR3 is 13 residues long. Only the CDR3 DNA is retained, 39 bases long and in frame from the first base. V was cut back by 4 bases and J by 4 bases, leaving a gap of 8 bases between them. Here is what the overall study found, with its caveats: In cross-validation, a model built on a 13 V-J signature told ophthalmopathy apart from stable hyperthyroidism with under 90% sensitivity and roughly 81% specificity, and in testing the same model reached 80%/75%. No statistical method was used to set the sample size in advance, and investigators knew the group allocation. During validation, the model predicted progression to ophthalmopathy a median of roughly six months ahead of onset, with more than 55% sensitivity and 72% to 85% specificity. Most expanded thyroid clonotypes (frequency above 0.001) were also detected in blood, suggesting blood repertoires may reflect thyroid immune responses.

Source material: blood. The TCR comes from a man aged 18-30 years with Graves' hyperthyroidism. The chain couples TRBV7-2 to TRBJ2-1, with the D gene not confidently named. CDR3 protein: CASSYPPYNEQFF. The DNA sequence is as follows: TGTGCCAGCAGCTACCCCCCTTACAATGAGCAGTTCTTC.